This is a list of T cell receptor beta chains from one sample in a study of control samples from healthy donors and cancer patients. Sequencing used immunoSEQ multiplex PCR; TCRdb keeps in-frame clones, though not all of them. Of approximately 140,000 clones in the sample, approximately 93% were seen once. Sequenced: blood. The receptor set was obtained from a young man in good health. CDR3s include the opening cysteine and the closing phenylalanine or tryptophan. Fields, in order: V gene, J gene, D gene, clone size, CDR3 DNA, CDR3 protein. D genes are given only for firm matches. The listing skips clone size in some rows; elsewhere it reads once, few, many or a size class.

>TRBV15|TRBJ2-5|NA|NA
TGTGCCACCAGCACCTATCAGGGGGGAGAGACCCAGTACTTC
CATSTYQGGETQYF
>TRBV7-3|TRBJ2-1|NA|once
TGTGCCAGCAGCTTCTACGGCGGGAACAATGAGCAGTTCTTC
CASSFYGGNNEQFF
>TRBV29-1|TRBJ1-1|NA|NA
TGCAGCGTTGTTGGGGGGGCTCGGACTGAAGCTTTCTTT
CSVVGGARTEAFF
>TRBV6-2/TRBV6-3|TRBJ1-1|NA|NA
TGTGCCAGCAGTTACGAAAGTTTTGGTGGGAACACTGAAGCTTTCTTT
CASSYESFGGNTEAFF
>TRBV10-1|TRBJ2-1|NA|NA
TGCGCCAGCAGTGATTCGTCGAAGGAATGGAGCTCCTACAATGAGCAGTTCTTC
CASSDSSKEWSSYNEQFF
>TRBV30|TRBJ1-1|NA|NA
TGTGCCTGGAGTGTAACAACTGAAGCTTTCTTT
CAWSVTTEAFF
>TRBV5-4|TRBJ2-2|TRBD1|NA
TGTGCCAGCAGCAAAGAGACAGGGCCAAACACCGGGGAGCTGTTTTTT
CASSKETGPNTGELFF
>TRBV2|TRBJ1-2|NA|NA
TGTGCCAGCAGTGAGGGGCAGTGGGGCTACACCTTC
CASSEGQWGYTF
>TRBV28|TRBJ1-4|NA|NA
TGTGCCAGCAGAGATACAGGGCTAGGTGAAAAACTGTTTTTT
CASRDTGLGEKLFF
>TRBV6-5|TRBJ1-1|NA|NA
TGTGCCAGCGGGCACGCTGAAGCTTTCTTT
CASGHAEAFF
>TRBV2|TRBJ1-5|TRBD1|NA
TGTGCCAGCAATCCCAGGGGGAGCCCCGGGAGCAATCAGCCCCAGCATTTT
CASNPRGSPGSNQPQHF
>TRBV2|TRBJ2-7|NA|NA
TGTGCCAGCAGTGATCGGGGTTACGAGCAATACTTC
CASSDRGYEQYF
>TRBV6-5|TRBJ2-1|TRBD2|NA
TGTGCCAGCAGTTACTCCGGGACTAGCGGGGGCAATGAGCAGTTCTTC
CASSYSGTSGGNEQFF
>TRBV6-5|TRBJ1-4|NA|NA
TGTGCCAGCCTGTTTAACCCGTCTAATGAAAAACTGTTTTTT
CASLFNPSNEKLFF
>TRBV5-1|TRBJ2-1|TRBD2|NA
TGCGCCAGCAGCTTGGTGCTAGCGGAAGTCTACAATGAGCAGTTCTTC
CASSLVLAEVYNEQFF
>TRBV13|TRBJ2-3|NA|NA
TGTGCCAGCAGCTCTGGATATCATACGCAGTATTTT
CASSSGYHTQYF
>TRBV4-2|TRBJ1-2|NA|NA
TGTGCCAGCAGAGACCTCGGAGTCGGGGCAGACCCTCCATCTAACTTC
CASRDLGVGADPPSNF
>TRBV2|TRBJ2-7|NA|NA
TGTGCCAGCTCATCGGACTACGAGCAGTACTTC
CASSSDYEQYF
>TRBV3-1/TRBV3-2|TRBJ2-3|TRBD2|NA
TGTGCCAGCAGCCAAGGATTCCAGCGGGGGACAGATACGCAGTATTTT
CASSQGFQRGTDTQYF
>TRBV6-5|TRBJ2-1|TRBD1|once
TGTGCCAGCAGGTTTACCGAGGGGGCGCCCAATGAGCAGTTCTTC
CASRFTEGAPNEQFF
>TRBV12-5|TRBJ1-2|NA|NA
TGTGCTAGTGGTTTCATACTACAGGGTGGGGATGGCTACACCTTC
CASGFILQGGDGYTF
>TRBV6-1|TRBJ1-5|TRBD1|NA
TGTGCCAGCAGTGAAAGGAGGGGGACAGGCGGTTATAGCAATCAGCCCCAGCATTTT
CASSERRGTGGYSNQPQHF
>TRBV7-9|TRBJ2-7|NA|NA
TGTGCCAGCAGCTTATTACCGGACGGACCGTACTTC
CASSLLPDGPYF
>TRBV6-5|TRBJ1-1|TRBD1|NA
TGTGCCAGCAGATTCACAGGGGAAGGGACTGAAGCTTTCTTT
CASRFTGEGTEAFF
>TRBV6-5|TRBJ2-2|NA|NA
TGTGCCAGCAGAGGACAGCCGGGGGCCGGGGAGCTGTTTTTT
CASRGQPGAGELFF